Sequencing of this T cell receptor (beta chain) was carried out in a study of shared clonotypes between healthy human individuals. Study overall: Researchers drew samples from two women and a few men aged 18 to 49.

Unsorted PBMC samples were amplified in replicate PCRs containing around 310 ng DNA, some 33,000 T cell genomes. Researchers sequenced unsorted PBMC DNA using ten immunoSEQ deep assay plates. Sequencing was performed with immunoSEQ multiplex PCR; in TCRdb, only in-frame clones are kept and a portion is missing. The table includes roughly 480,000 clones, less than 80% detected once. Every one of the donors was a Caucasian adult that lived in Nashville, Tennessee. The germline V and J ends were trimmed by 4 bases and 4 bases, with 4 bases remaining between them. From germline, CDR1 is SNHLY and CDR2 FYNNEI. The CDR3 loop spans 11 amino acids.

The chain is built from TRBV2 and TRBJ2-5; D call uncertain. The sample was PBMCs. This sequence originates from a woman aged 40 to 50 in good health. Some clones in this sample may be carry-over from other donors' samples. The CDR3 nucleotides are TGTGCCAGCAGTGCGGGAGAGACCCAGTACTTC. Its protein product is CASSAGETQYF.